The rows below give T cell receptor beta chains drawn from one sample of a study of blood T cell repertoires in COVID-19. The assay was immunoSEQ multiplex PCR, and TCRdb's table has in-frame clones only and misses some. The sample yields tens of thousands of clones, about 90% seen once. Material: peripheral blood. Receptor source: a man aged 65 to 85 in a cohort sampled during active COVID-19. Both conserved end residues are part of each CDR3. Each record gives: J gene, D gene, V gene, CDR3 DNA, CDR3 protein. D genes are given only for firm matches.

TRBJ2-7 NA TRBV5-4 TGTGCCAGCAGCCCGGGTGGGGCCAGATCGTACGAGCAGTACTTC CASSPGGARSYEQYF
TRBJ2-3 NA TRBV5-1 TGCGCCAGCAGACCCTTTGGCGGGGGCGTCACAGATACGCAGTATTTT CASRPFGGGVTDTQYF
TRBJ2-7 TRBD2 TRBV2 TGTGCCAGCAGCGAGGGACTAGCGGGAGCGGTCTACGAGCAGTACTTC CASSEGLAGAVYEQYF
TRBJ1-5 TRBD1 TRBV24-1 TGTGCCACCAGACAGGGGCCGGGGAATCAGCCCCAGCATTTT CATRQGPGNQPQHF
TRBJ2-1 NA TRBV19 TGTGCCAGTAGGCAGGTCTCCTACAATGAGCAGTTCTTC CASRQVSYNEQFF
TRBJ2-2 TRBD2 TRBV14 TGTGCCAGCAGCCAAGCGGGGAGGGGCGACACCGGGGAGCTGTTTTTT CASSQAGRGDTGELFF
TRBJ2-7 NA TRBV5-1 TGCGCCAGCAGCATACAGGGCTCCTACGAGCAGTACTTC CASSIQGSYEQYF
TRBJ2-5 TRBD1 TRBV2 TGTGCCAGCAACCTACAGGGGGCGGCGCAAGAGACCCAGTACTTC CASNLQGAAQETQYF
TRBJ1-1 TRBD1 TRBV5-1 TGCGCCAGCAGCTTGGCGGGACAGGGGCAGACTGAAGCTTTCTTT CASSLAGQGQTEAFF
TRBJ2-1 TRBD2 TRBV28 TGTGCCAGCAGGGCCTCTAGCGGGGGTAATGAGCAGTTCTTC CASRASSGGNEQFF
TRBJ1-1 NA TRBV28 TGTGCCAGTTCACCTTCCCCGCGGGGGTGGGTGGGAGCTTTCTTT CASSPSPRGWVGAFF
TRBJ2-1 TRBD1 TRBV24-1 TGTGCCACCAGTGATTTTACAGGGGGGCCTAATGAGCAGTTCTTC CATSDFTGGPNEQFF
TRBJ1-2 NA TRBV28 TGTGCCAGCAGTCCGAAGACAACAAGGAACTATGGCTACACCTTC CASSPKTTRNYGYTF
TRBJ1-6 TRBD1 TRBV3-1/TRBV3-2 TGTGCCAGCAGCCCACGACAGGGGTATAATTCACCCCTCCACTTT CASSPRQGYNSPLHF
TRBJ2-2 TRBD2 TRBV14 TGTGCCAGCAGCCTGCCGGGCCTAGCGGGAGGTTCCGGGGAGCTGTTTTTT CASSLPGLAGGSGELFF
TRBJ1-2 NA TRBV19 TGTGCCAGTAGTGCGGGACCAAGGCTCTATGGCTACACCTTC CASSAGPRLYGYTF
TRBJ2-3 TRBD2 TRBV4-3 TGCGCCAGCAGCCTCCGACTAGCGGGAGCGCCGGATACGCAGTATTTT CASSLRLAGAPDTQYF
TRBJ2-5 NA TRBV6-5 TGTGCCAGCAGTCCCCTGATCGGCGCAGGGGAGACCCAGTACTTC CASSPLIGAGETQYF
TRBJ2-3 TRBD2 TRBV30 TGTGTTGGTGGGAGGGCCCCAGATACGCAGTATTTT CVGGRAPDTQYF
TRBJ1-3 NA TRBV5-1 TGCGCCAGCAGCGGGGGGTACTCTGGAAACACCATATATTTT CASSGGYSGNTIYF
TRBJ1-1 NA TRBV11-3 TGTGCCAGCAGCTTAGGGGGCGGGAACACTGAAGCTTTCTTT CASSLGGGNTEAFF
TRBJ1-2 TRBD1 TRBV30 TGTGCCTGTTACAGGGGGCTCTATGGCTACACCTTC CACYRGLYGYTF